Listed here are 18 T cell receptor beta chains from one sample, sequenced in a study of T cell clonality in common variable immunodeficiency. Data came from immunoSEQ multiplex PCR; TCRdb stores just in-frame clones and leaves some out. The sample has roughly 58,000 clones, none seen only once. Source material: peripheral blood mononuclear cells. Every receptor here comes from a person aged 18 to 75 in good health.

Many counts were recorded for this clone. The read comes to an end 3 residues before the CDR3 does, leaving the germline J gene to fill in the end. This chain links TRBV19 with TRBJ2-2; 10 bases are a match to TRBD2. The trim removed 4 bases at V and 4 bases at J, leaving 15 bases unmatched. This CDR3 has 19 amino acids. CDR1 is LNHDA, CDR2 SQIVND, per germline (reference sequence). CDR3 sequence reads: CASSTPGGAGGPITGELFF. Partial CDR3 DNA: TGTGCCAGTAGTACCCCGGGGGGAGCGGGAGGGCCAATCACCGGGGAG.

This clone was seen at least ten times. This CDR3 reads CASSPQAGVGYEQYF. The DNA read from the CDR3 is TGTGCCAGCAGCCCCCAAGCGGGAGTGGGCTACGAG. The rearrangement uses TRBV7-3 and TRBJ2-7; 8 bases are a match to TRBD2. The read ends 3 residues shy of where the CDR3 ends; the end is completed using the germline J gene. Germline V gives CDR1 SGHTA, CDR2 FQGTGA. The J segment lost 3 bases and the V segment lost 5 bases, leaving 9 bases of the junction unmatched. The CDR3 is made up of 15 amino acids. The whole variable domain, filled in from reference TRBV7-3 and TRBJ2-7, reads GAGVSQTPSNKVTEKGKYVELRCDPISGHTALYWYRQSLGQGPEFLIYFQGTGAADDSGLPNDRFFAVRPEGSVSTLKIQRTERGDSAVYLCASSPQAGVGYEQYFGPGTRLTVT.

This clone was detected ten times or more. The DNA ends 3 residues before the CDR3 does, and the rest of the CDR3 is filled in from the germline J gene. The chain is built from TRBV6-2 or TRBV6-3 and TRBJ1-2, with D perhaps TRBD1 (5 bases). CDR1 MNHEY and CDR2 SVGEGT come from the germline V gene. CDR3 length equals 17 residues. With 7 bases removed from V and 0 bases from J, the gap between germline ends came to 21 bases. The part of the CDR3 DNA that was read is TGTGCCAGCACCTCGTTGGGGGGTTCGCTAGCTAACTATGGC. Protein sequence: CASTSLGGSLANYG. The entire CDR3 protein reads CASTSLGGSLANYGYTF.

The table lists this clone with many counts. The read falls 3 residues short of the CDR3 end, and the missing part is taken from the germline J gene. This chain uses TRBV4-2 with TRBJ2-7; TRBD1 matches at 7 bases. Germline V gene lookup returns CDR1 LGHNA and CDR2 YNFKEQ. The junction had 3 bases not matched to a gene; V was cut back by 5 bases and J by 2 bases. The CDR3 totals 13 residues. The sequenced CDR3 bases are TGTGCCAGCAGCGCCGGGACAGCCTACGAG. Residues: CASSAGTAYE. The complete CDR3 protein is CASSAGTAYEQYF.

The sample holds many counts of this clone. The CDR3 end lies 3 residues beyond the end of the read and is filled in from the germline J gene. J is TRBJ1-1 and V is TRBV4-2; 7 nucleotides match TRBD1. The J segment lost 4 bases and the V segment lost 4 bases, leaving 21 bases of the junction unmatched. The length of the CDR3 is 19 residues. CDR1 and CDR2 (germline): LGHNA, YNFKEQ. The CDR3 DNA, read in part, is TGTGCCAGCAGCCTGTTACAGTCGGTCTCGGGGGCAGGGGGCACTGAA. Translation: CASSLLQSVSGAGGTE. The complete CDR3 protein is CASSLLQSVSGAGGTEAFF.

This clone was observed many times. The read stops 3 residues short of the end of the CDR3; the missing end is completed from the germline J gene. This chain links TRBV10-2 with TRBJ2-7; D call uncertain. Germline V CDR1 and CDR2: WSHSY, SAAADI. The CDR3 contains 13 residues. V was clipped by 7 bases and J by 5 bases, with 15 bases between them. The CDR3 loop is CASNRALGDEQYF. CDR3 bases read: TGCGCCAGCAACCGTGCGTTGGGCGACGAG.

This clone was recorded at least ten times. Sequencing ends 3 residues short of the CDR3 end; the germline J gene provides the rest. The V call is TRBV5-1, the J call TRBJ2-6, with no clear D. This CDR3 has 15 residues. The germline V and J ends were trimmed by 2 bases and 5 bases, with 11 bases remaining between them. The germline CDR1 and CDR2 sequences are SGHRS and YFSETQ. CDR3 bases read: TGCGCCAGCAGCTTAATAACGCGCTGGGCCAACGTC. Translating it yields CASSLITRWANV. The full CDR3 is CASSLITRWANVLTF.

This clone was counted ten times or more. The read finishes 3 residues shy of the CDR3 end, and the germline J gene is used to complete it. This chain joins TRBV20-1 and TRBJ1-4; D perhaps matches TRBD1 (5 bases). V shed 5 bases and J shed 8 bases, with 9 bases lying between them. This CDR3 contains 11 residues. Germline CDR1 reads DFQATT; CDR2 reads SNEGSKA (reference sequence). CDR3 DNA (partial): TGCAGTGCTCCAGGGAGGGAAAAA. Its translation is CSAPGREK. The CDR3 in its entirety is CSAPGREKLFF.

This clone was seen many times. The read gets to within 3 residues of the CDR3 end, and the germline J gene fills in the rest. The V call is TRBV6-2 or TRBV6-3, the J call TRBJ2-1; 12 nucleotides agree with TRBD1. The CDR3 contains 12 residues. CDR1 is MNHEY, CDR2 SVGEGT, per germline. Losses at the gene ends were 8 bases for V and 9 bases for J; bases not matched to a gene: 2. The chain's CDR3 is CASGDRGLEQFF. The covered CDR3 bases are TGTGCCAGCGGGGACAGGGGGCTTGAG.

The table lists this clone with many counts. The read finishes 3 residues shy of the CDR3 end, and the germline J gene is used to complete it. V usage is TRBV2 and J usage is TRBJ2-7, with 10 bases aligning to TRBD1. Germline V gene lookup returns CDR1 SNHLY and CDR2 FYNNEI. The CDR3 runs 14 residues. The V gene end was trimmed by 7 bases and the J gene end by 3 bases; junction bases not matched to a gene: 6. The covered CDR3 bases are TGTGCCAGCAACGGACAGGGGGTGGGCTACGAG. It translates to CASNGQGVGYE. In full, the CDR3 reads CASNGQGVGYEQYF.

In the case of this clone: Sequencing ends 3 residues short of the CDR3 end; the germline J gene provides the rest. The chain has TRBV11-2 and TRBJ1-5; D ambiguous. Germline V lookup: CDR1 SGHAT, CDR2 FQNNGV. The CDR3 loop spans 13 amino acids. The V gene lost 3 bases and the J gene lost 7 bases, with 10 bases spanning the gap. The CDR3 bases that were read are TGTGCCAGCAGCTTCTCCCCCCAGCAGCCC. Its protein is CASSFSPQQP. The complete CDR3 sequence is CASSFSPQQPQHF.

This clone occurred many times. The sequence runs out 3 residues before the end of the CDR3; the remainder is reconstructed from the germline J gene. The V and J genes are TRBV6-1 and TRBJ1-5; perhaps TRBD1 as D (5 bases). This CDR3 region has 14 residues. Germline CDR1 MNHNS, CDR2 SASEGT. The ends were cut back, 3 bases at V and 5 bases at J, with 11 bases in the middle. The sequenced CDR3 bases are TGTGCCAGCAGTGATGGGGGGAACTATCAGCCC. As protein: CASSDGGNYQP. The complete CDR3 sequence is CASSDGGNYQPQHF.

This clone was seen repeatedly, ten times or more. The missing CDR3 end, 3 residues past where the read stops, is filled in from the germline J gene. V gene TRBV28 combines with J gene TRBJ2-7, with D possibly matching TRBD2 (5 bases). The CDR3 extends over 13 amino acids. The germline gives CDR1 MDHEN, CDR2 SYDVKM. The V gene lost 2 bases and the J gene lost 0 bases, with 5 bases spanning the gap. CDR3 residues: CASSLRGSYEQYF. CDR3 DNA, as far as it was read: TGTGCCAGCAGTTTACGGGGCTCCTACGAG.

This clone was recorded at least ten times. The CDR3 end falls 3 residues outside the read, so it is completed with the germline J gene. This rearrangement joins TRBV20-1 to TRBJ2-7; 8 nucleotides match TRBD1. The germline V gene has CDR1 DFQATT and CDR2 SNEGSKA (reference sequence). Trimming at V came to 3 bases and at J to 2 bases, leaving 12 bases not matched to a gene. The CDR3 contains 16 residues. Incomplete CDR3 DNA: TGCAGTGCTAGTAAGACAGGGGATTTTAGTCCCTACGAG. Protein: CSASKTGDFSPYE. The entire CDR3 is CSASKTGDFSPYEQYF.

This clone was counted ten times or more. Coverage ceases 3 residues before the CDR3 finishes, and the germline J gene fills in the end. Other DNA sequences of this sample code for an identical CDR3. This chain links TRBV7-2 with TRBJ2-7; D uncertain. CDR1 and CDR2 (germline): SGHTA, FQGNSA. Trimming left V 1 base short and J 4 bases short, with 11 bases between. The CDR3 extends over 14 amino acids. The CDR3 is CASSLDIRSYEQYF. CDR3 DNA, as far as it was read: TGTGCCAGCAGCTTAGACATCAGGTCATACGAG.

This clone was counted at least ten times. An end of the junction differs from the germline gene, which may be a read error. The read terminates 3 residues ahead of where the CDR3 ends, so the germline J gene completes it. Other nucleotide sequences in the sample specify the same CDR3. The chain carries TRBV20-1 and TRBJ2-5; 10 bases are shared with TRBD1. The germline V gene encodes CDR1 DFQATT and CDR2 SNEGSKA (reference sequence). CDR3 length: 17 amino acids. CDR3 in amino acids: CSARPESGQGNQETQYF. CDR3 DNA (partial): TGCAGCGCTAGACCAGAATCGGGACAGGGGAATCAAGAGACC.

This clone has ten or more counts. This chain's CDR3 is CASTKRGQGNWNEQFF. The part of the CDR3 DNA that was read is TGTGCCAGCACCAAAAGGGGACAGGGGAATTGGAATGAG. The chain employs TRBV6-2 or TRBV6-3 and TRBJ2-1; 10 nucleotides agree with TRBD1. The CDR3 is cut off 3 residues early in the read; its end comes from the germline J gene. There are 16 residues in the CDR3. J lost 7 bases, V lost 7 bases, and 13 bases had no gene match. CDR1 and CDR2 (germline): MNHEY, SVGEGT.

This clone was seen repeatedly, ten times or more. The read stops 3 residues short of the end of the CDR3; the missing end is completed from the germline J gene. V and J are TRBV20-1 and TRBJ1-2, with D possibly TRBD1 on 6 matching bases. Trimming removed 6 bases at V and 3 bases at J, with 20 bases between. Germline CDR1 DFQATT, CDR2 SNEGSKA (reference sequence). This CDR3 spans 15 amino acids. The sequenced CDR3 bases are TGCAGTGCCAGTATGGAGGAAACAGGGTACTATGGC. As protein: CSASMEETGYYG. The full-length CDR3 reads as CSASMEETGYYGYTF.